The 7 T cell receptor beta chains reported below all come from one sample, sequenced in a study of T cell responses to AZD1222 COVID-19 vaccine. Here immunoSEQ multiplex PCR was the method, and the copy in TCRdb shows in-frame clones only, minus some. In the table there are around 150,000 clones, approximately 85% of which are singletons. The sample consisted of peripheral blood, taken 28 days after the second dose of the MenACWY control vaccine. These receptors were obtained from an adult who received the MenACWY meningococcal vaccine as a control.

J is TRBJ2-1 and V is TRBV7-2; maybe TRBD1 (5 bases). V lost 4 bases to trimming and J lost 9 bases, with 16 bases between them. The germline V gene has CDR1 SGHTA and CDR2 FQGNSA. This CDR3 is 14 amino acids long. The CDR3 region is CASSSLRGRGEQFF. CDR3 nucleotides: TGTGCCAGCAGCTCGCTTAGGGGCAGAGGTGAGCAGTTCTTC.

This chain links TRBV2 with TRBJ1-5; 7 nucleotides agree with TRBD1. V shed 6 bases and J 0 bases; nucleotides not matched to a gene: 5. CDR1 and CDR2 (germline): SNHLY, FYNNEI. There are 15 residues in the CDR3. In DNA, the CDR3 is TGTGCCAGCAGACGGGACAGCTATAGCAATCAGCCCCAGCATTTT. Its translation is CASRRDSYSNQPQHF. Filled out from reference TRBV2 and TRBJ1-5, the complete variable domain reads EPEVTQTPSHQVTQMGQEVILRCVPISNHLYFYWYRQILGQKVEFLVSFYNNEISEKSEIFDDQFSVERPDGSNFTLKIRSTKLEDSAMYFCASRRDSYSNQPQHFGDGTRLSIL.

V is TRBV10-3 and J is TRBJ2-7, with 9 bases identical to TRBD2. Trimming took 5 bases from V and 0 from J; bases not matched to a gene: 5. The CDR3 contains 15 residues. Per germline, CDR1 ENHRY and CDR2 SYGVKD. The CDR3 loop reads CAISPGTSSSYEQYV. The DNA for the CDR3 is TGTGCCATCAGTCCTGGGACTAGCAGCTCCTACGAGCAGTACGTC.

The CDR3, as DNA: TGTGCCAGCTCACCGGGGACTACCAAGGGGACCCAGTACTTC. This encodes CASSPGTTKGTQYF. The rearrangement links TRBV18 to TRBJ2-5; 7 bases line up with TRBD2. This CDR3 has 14 residues. J was trimmed by 7 bases and V by 3 bases; bases with no gene match: 8. The germline V gene encodes CDR1 KGHSH and CDR2 LQKENI.

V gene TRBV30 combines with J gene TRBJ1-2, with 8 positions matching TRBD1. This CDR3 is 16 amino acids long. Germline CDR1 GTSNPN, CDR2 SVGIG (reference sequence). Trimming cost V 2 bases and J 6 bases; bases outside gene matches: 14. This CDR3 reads CAWSLIRTGRGHGYTF. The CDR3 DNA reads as TGTGCCTGGAGTCTCATCCGGACAGGGAGGGGCCATGGCTACACCTTC.

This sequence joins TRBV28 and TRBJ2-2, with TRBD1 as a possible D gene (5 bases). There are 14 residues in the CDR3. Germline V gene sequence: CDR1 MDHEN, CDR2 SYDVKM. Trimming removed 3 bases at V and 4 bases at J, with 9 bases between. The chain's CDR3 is CASSFQGLTGELFF. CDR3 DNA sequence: TGTGCCAGCAGTTTCCAGGGCCTCACCGGGGAGCTGTTTTTT. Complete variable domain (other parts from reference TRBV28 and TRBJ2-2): DVKVTQSSRYLVKRTGEKVFLECVQDMDHENMFWYRQDPGLGLRLIYFSYDVKMKEKGDIPEGYSVSREKKERFSLILESASTNQTSMYLCASSFQGLTGELFFGEGSRLTVL.

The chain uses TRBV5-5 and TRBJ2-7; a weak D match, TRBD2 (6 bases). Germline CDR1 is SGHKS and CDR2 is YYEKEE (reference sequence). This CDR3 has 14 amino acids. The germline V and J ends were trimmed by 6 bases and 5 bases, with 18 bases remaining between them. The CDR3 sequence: CASTSGVPGDEQYV. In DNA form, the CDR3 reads TGTGCCAGCACGTCAGGAGTACCGGGAGACGAGCAGTACGTC.